The source of this TCR beta chain is a study of blood T cell repertoires in COVID-19. Across the whole study: Samples representing acute and convalescent COVID-19 were sourced from the United States, Italy and Spain. In each case, the material was cDNA or gDNA derived from T cells, B-cell-depleted T cells, or PBMCs.

The trim removed 1 base at V and 3 bases at J, leaving 3 bases unmatched. Germline V gene sequence: CDR1 SQVTM, CDR2 ANQGSEA. The CDR3 has 14 amino acids. As handled by the study authors: Reference gene primer amplification gave nucleated cell count estimates. The data were produced by immunoSEQ multiplex PCR, yet TCRdb's version contains in-frame clones alone and is incomplete. V and J calls and clone size are as listed in that table; D and trimming were resolved from the DNA. In the table there are roughly 120,000 clones, more than 80% of which are singletons. The receptor was derived from a man between 65 and 79 years old with active or convalescent COVID-19. The sequenced sample was peripheral blood. The chain employs TRBV29-1 and TRBJ2-7; 10 bases match TRBD2. The CDR3 is CSVEVPSGSYEQYF. As DNA, the CDR3 is TGCAGCGTTGAAGTGCCTAGCGGGAGCTACGAGCAGTACTTC.